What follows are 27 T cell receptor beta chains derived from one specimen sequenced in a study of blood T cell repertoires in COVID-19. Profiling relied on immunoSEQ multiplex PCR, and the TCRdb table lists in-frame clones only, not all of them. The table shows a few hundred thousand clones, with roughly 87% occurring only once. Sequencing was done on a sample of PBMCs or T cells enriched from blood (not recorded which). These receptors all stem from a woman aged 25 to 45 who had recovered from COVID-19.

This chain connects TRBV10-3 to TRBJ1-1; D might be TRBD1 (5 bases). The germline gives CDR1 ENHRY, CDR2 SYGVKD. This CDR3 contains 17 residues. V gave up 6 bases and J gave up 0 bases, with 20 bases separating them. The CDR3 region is CAISGHLGGGVNTEAFF. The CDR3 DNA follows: TGTGCCATCAGCGGTCATCTTGGGGGGGGAGTGAACACTGAAGCTTTCTTT.

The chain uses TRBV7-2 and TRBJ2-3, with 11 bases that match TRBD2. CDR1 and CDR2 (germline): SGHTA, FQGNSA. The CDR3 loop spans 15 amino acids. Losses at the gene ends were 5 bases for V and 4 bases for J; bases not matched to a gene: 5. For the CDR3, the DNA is TGTGCCAGCAGCCAACTAGCGGGAGTTGCAGATACGCAGTATTTT. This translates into CASSQLAGVADTQYF.

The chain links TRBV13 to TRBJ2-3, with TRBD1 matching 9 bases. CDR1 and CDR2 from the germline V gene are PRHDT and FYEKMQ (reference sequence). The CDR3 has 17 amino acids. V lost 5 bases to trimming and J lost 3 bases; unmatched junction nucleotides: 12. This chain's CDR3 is CASSPGGQGGRTDTQYF. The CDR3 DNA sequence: TGTGCCAGCAGCCCAGGGGGACAGGGTGGACGAACAGATACGCAGTATTTT.

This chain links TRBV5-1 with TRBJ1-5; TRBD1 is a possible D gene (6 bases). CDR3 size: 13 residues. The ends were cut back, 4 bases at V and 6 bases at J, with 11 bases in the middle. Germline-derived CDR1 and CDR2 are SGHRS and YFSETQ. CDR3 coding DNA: TGCGCCAGCAGCACAGGGACGGGTCAGCCCCAGCATTTT. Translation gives CASSTGTGQPQHF.

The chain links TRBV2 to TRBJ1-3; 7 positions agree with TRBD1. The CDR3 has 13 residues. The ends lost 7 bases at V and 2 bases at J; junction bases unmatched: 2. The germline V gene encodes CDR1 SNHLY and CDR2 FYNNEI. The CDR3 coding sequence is TGTGCCAGCATCGACAGGGCTGGAAACACCATATATTTT. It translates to CASIDRAGNTIYF. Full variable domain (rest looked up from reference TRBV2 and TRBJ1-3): EPEVTQTPSHQVTQMGQEVILRCVPISNHLYFYWYRQILGQKVEFLVSFYNNEISEKSEIFDDQFSVERPDGSNFTLKIRSTKLEDSAMYFCASIDRAGNTIYFGEGSWLTVV.

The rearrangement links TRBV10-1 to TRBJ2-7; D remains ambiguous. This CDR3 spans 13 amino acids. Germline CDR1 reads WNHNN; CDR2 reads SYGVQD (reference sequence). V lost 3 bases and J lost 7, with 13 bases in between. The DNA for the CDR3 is TGCGCCAGCAGTGACAGTAGCTTCGTTGAGCAGTACTTC. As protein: CASSDSSFVEQYF.

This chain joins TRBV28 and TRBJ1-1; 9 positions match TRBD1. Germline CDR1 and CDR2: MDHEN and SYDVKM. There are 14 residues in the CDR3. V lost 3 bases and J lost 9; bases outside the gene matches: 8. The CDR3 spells CASSFLGQGRKAFF. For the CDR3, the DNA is TGTGCCAGCAGTTTTCTCGGACAGGGGAGGAAAGCTTTCTTT.

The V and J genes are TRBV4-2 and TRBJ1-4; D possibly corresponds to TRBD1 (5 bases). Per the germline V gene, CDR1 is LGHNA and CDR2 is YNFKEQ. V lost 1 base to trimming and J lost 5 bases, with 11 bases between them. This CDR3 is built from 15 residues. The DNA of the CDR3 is TGTGCCAGCAGCCAAGCCGGGACTCAGAATGAAAAACTGTTTTTT. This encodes CASSQAGTQNEKLFF.

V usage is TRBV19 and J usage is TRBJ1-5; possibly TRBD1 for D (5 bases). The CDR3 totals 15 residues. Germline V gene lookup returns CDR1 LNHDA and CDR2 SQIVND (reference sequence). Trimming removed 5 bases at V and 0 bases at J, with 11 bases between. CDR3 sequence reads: CASSSTVNSNQPQHF. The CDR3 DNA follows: TGTGCCAGTAGTTCGACAGTTAATAGCAATCAGCCCCAGCATTTT.

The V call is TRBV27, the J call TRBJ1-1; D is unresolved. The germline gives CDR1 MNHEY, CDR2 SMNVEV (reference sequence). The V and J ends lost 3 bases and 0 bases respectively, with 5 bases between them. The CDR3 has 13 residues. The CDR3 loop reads CASSFRLNTEAFF. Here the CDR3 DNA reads TGTGCCAGCAGTTTCCGGTTGAACACTGAAGCTTTCTTT.

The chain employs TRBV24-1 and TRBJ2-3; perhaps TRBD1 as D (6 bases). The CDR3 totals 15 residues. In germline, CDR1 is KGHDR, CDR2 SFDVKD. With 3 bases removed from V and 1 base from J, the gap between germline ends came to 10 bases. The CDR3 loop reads CATSDGGQRTDTQYF. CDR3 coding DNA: TGTGCCACCAGTGATGGGGGACAACGCACAGATACGCAGTATTTT.

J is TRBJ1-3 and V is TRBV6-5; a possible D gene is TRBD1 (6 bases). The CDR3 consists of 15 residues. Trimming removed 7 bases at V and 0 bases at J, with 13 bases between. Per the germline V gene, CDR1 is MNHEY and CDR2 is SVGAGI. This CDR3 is CASTEDSNSGNTIYF. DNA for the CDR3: TGTGCCAGCACCGAGGACAGCAACTCTGGAAACACCATATATTTT.

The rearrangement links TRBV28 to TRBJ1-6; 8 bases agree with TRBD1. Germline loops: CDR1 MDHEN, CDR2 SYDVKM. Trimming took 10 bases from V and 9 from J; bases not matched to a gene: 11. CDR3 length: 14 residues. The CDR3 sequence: CATSRGQMSSPLHF. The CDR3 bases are TGTGCCACCTCCAGGGGGCAAATGAGTTCACCCCTCCACTTT.

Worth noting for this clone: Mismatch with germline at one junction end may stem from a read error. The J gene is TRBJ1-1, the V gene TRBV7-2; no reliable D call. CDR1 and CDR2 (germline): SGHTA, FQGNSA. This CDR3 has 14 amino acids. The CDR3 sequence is CASSLSWAGQTAQF. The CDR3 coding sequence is TGTGCCAGCAGCTTAAGTTGGGCTGGGCAAACTGCACAATTT. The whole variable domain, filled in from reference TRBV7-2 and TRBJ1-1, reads GAGVSQSPSNKVTEKGKDVELRCDPISGHTALYWYRQSLGQGLEFLIYFQGNSAPDKSGLPSDRFSAERTGGSVSTLTIQRTQQEDSAVYLCASSLSWAGQTAQFGQGTRLTVV.

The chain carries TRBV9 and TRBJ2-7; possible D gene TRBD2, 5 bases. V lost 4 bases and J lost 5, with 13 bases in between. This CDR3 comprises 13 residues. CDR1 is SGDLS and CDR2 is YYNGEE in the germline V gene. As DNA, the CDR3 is TGTGCCAGCAGCACTACTAGTGTTGACGAGCAGTACTTC. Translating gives CASSTTSVDEQYF.

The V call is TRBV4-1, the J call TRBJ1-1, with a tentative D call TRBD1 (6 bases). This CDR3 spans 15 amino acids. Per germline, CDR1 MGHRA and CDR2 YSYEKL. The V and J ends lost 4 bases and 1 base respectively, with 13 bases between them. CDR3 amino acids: CASSRQGLTNTEAFF. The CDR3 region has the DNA TGCGCCAGCAGCCGCCAGGGGCTCACGAACACTGAAGCTTTCTTT.

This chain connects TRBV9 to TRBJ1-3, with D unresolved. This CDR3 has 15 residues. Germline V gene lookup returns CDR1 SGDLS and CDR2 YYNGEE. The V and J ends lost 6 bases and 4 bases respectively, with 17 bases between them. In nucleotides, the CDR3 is TGTGCCAGCAATGGGCAGGCATCGCCGGGAAACACCATATATTTT. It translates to CASNGQASPGNTIYF. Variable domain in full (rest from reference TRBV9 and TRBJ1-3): DSGVTQTPKHLITATGQRVTLRCSPRSGDLSVYWYQQSLDQGLQFLIQYYNGEERAKGNILERFSAQQFPDLHSELNLSSLELGDSALYFCASNGQASPGNTIYFGEGSWLTVV.

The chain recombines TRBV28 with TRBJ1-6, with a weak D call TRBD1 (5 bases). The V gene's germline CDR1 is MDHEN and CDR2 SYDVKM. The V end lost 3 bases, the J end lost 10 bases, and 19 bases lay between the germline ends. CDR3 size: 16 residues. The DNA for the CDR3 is TGTGCCAGCAGTTTCGGTCGGGCCTACCAGGGATCACCCCTCCACTTT. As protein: CASSFGRAYQGSPLHF. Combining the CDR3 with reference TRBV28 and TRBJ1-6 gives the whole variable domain DVKVTQSSRYLVKRTGEKVFLECVQDMDHENMFWYRQDPGLGLRLIYFSYDVKMKEKGDIPEGYSVSREKKERFSLILESASTNQTSMYLCASSFGRAYQGSPLHFGNGTRLTVT.

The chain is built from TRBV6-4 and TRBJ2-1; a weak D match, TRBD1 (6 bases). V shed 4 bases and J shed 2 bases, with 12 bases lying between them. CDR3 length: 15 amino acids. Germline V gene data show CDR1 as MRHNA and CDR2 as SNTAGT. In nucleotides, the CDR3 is TGTGCCAGCAGTGTAAGGCAGGGGACCTACAATGAGCAGTTCTTC. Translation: CASSVRQGTYNEQFF.

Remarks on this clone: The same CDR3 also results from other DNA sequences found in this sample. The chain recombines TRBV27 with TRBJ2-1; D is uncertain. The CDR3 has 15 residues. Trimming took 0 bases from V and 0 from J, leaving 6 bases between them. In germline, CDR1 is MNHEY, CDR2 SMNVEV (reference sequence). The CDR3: CASSLSESSYNEQFF. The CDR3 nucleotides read TGTGCCAGCAGTTTATCAGAGAGCTCCTACAATGAGCAGTTCTTC.

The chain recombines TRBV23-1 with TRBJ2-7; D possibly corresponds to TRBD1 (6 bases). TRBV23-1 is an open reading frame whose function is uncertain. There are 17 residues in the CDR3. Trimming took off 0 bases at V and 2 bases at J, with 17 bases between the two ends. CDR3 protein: CASSQSKSHRETYEQYF. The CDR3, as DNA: TGCGCCAGCAGTCAATCGAAATCGCACAGGGAGACCTACGAGCAGTACTTC.

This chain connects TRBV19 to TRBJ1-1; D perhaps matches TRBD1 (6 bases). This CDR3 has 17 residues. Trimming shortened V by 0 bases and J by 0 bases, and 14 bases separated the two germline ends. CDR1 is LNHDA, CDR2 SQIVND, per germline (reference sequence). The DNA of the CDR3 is TGTGCCAGTAGTATAGATTTGGGGGGGGACATGAACACTGAAGCTTTCTTT. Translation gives CASSIDLGGDMNTEAFF.

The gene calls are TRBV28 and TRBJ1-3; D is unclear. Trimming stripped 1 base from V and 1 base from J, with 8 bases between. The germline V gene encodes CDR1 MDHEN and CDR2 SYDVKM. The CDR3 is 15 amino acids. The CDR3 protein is CASSLLSESGNTIYF. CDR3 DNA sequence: TGTGCCAGCAGTTTATTATCGGAGTCTGGAAACACCATATATTTT.

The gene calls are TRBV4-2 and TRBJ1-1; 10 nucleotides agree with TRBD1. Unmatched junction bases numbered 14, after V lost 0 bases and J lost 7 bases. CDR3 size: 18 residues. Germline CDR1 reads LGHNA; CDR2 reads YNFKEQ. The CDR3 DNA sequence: TGTGCCAGCAGCCAAGACTATCCAATGCGGACAGGGGGGGTTGAAGCTTTCTTT. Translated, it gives CASSQDYPMRTGGVEAFF.

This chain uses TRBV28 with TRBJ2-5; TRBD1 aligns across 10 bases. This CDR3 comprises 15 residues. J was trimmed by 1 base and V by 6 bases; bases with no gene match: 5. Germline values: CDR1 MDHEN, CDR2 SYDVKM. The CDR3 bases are TGTGCCAGCAGACAAGACAGGGGGCCCCAAGAGACCCAGTACTTC. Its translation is CASRQDRGPQETQYF.

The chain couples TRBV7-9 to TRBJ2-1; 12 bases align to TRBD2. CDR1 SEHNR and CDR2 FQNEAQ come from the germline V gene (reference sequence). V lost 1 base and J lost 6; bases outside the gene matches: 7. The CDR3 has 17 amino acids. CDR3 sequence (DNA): TGTGCCAGCAGCTTAGGTCTTCTAGCGGGGGGGCCCAATGAGCAGTTCTTC. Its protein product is CASSLGLLAGGPNEQFF.

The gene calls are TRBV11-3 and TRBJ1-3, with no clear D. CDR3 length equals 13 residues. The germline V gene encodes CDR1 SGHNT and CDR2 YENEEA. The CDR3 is CARDSPSGNTIYF. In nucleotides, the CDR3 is TGTGCGAGGGATTCTCCCTCTGGAAACACCATATATTTT.